What follows is one T cell receptor beta chain and its context. What it recognizes is unknown. The entry originates in a study of T cell responses to AZD1222 COVID-19 vaccine. Study observations and caveats: Baseline seropositives among AZD1222 recipients totaled only five to seven. An increase in Spike-specific TCR breadth and depth was observed after two AZD1222 doses. No day 14 peak samples; only post-peak repertoires were characterized. Donors in the cohort were predominantly white British and more often female, and clonal diversity was possibly underestimated.

Data came from immunoSEQ multiplex PCR; TCRdb stores just in-frame clones and leaves some out. The sample lists 65,000 to 70,000 clones, about nine tenths occurring once. Germline CDR1 SGHAT, CDR2 FQNNGV. Trimming took 4 bases from V and 4 from J; bases not matched to a gene: 12. The CDR3 has 16 residues. This TCR was sampled from an adult in good health. The chain combines TRBV11-2 with TRBJ1-2; 7 nucleotides line up with TRBD1. The source was peripheral blood, collected on day 0 of AZD1222 vaccination. The CDR3 protein is CASSSIRDSKGYGYTF. The DNA for the CDR3 is TGTGCCAGCAGCTCAATCCGGGACAGCAAGGGCTATGGCTACACCTTC.